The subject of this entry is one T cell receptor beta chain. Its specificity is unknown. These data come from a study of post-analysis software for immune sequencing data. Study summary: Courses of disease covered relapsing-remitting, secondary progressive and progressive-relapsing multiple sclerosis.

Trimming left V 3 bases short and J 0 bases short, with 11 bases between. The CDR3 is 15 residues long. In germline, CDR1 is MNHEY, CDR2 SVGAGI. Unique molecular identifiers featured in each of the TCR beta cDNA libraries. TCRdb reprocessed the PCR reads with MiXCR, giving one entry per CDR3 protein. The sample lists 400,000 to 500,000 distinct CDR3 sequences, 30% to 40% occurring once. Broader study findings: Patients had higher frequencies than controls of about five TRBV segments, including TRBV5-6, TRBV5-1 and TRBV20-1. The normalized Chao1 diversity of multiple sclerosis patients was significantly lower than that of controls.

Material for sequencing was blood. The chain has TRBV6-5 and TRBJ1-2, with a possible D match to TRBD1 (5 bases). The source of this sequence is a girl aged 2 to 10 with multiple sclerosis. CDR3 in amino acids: CASSYRGQPNYGYTF. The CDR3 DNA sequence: TGTGCCAGCAGTTATAGGGGCCAGCCTAACTATGGCTACACCTTC.